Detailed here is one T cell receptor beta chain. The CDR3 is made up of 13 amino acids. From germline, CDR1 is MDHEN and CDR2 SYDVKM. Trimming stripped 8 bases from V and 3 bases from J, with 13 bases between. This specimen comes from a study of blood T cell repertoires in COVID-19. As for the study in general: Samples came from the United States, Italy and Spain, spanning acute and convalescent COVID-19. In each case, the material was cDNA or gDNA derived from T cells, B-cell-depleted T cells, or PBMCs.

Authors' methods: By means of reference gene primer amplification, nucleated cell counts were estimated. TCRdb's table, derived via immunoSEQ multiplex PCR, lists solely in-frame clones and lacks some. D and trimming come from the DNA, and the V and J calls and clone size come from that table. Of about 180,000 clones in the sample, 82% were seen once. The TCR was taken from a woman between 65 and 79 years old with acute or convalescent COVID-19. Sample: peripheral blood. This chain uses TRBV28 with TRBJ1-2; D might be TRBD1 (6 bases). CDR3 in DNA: TGTGCCAGCCTCGAATCAGGGGACTATGGCTACACCTTC. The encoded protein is CASLESGDYGYTF.